A single sample gave rise to the 4 T cell receptor beta chains below, sequenced in a study of blood T cell repertoires in COVID-19. Profiled with immunoSEQ multiplex PCR; TCRdb holds only in-frame clones, not every one. The sample yields more than 60,000 clones, about 87% seen once. The sample consisted of peripheral blood. The receptor source for this set is a man in his 60s with acute or convalescent COVID-19.

The V gene is TRBV4-1, the J gene TRBJ1-6; unclear D gene. The CDR3 extends over 14 amino acids. CDR1 is MGHRA, CDR2 YSYEKL, per germline. Trimming removed 1 base at V and 6 bases at J, with 7 bases between. The CDR3 region has the DNA TGCGCCAGCAGCCAAGGGGAGATTAATTCACCCCTCCACTTT. Protein sequence: CASSQGEINSPLHF.

This chain uses TRBV4-3 with TRBJ2-2, with 8 bases that match TRBD1. Per germline, CDR1 LGHNA and CDR2 YSLEER. V lost 1 base, J lost 7 bases, and 8 bases stayed unmatched. This CDR3 is built from 16 residues. The CDR3 DNA reads as TGCGCCAGCAGCCAAGTCTTCCAGGGGGCTGTCGGGGAGCTGTTTTTT. It encodes CASSQVFQGAVGELFF.

The chain combines TRBV4-1 with TRBJ1-4; D not resolved. Germline CDR1 MGHRA, CDR2 YSYEKL. The ends were cut back, 2 bases at V and 7 bases at J, with 11 bases in the middle. The CDR3 has 14 amino acids. The CDR3 loop reads CASSQSLGSEKLFF. CDR3 coding DNA: TGCGCCAGCAGCCAAAGTTTGGGGAGTGAAAAACTGTTTTTT.

The genes are TRBV13 and TRBJ1-1; the D is unclear. The germline gives CDR1 PRHDT, CDR2 FYEKMQ (reference sequence). V lost 4 bases to trimming and J lost 6 bases, with 9 bases between them. This CDR3 has 12 amino acids. CDR3 DNA sequence: TGTGCCAGCAGCTCGCTTTTAGCTGAAGCTTTCTTT. Protein product: CASSSLLAEAFF.